The 19 T cell receptor beta chains listed next were all sequenced from one sample in a study of blood T cells in healthy people across ages. Alongside a J-beta primer mix, a sample-barcoded 5' primer served in a second PCR lasting roughly 6 to 12 cycles. TCRdb used MiXCR to reprocess the 5' RACE reads, holding one entry per CDR3 protein. Of about 780,000 distinct CDR3 sequences in the sample, around 50% are singletons; the top ten hold around a sixth. The sample taken for sequencing was blood. The receptors were gathered from a man at least 80 years old in good health.

This chain connects TRBV11-2 to TRBJ2-1, with TRBD1 matching over 10 bases. The V and J ends lost 4 bases and 9 bases, in that order; junction bases with no gene match: 18. This CDR3 region has 18 residues. Germline-derived CDR1 and CDR2 are SGHAT and FQNNGV. CDR3 in amino acids: CASSYTLGADRGQVEQFF. The DNA for the CDR3 is TGTGCCAGCAGCTACACTTTGGGGGCCGACAGGGGGCAGGTTGAGCAGTTCTTC.

This clonotype was found many times. The V call is TRBV29-1, the J call TRBJ2-3, with 7 positions matching TRBD2. Germline lookup yields CDR1 SQVTM and CDR2 ANQGSEA. The V and J ends lost 7 bases and 6 bases, in that order; junction bases with no gene match: 7. The CDR3 covers 12 residues. The CDR3 DNA sequence: TGCAGCGACGGGACGGGGGGTGATACGCAGTATTTT. Amino acid sequence: CSDGTGGDTQYF.

This clonotype was found a few times. This chain connects TRBV2 to TRBJ1-2; TRBD1 agrees at 10 bases. V shed 10 bases, J shed 8 bases, and the junction held 10 bases outside the gene matches. The CDR3 is 13 amino acids. Per germline, CDR1 SNHLY and CDR2 FYNNEI. CDR3 nucleotides: TGTGCCACCGGGGACAGGGGATATGGAGGCTACACCTTC. The encoded protein is CATGDRGYGGYTF. Based on the CDR3 plus reference TRBV2 and TRBJ1-2, the full variable domain is EPEVTQTPSHQVTQMGQEVILRCVPISNHLYFYWYRQILGQKVEFLVSFYNNEISEKSEIFDDQFSVERPDGSNFTLKIRSTKLEDSAMYFCATGDRGYGGYTFGSGTRLTVV.

This clonotype was counted only a few times. V usage is TRBV27 and J usage is TRBJ2-5; unclear D gene. Germline CDR1 MNHEY, CDR2 SMNVEV (reference sequence). The CDR3 runs to 14 residues. V lost 6 bases and J lost 5, with 16 bases in between. The CDR3 nucleotides are TGTGCCAGCAGCCGCGCCGGCCTTTACGAGACCCAGTACTTC. It encodes CASSRAGLYETQYF.

The chain carries TRBV29-1 and TRBJ2-7, with D possibly matching TRBD1 (6 bases). Germline assignment: CDR1 SQVTM and CDR2 ANQGSEA. V was cut by 7 bases and J by 7 bases, with 23 bases left in between. CDR3 size: 14 residues. CDR3 coding DNA: TGCAGCGCCCGTTTTCACAGGGATCCGTGGGAGCAGTACTTC. Its protein product is CSARFHRDPWEQYF.

This clonotype was seen at least ten times. V is TRBV20-1 and J is TRBJ2-7, with D maybe TRBD2 (6 bases). The ends were cut back, 4 bases at V and 4 bases at J, with 14 bases in the middle. Germline V gene lookup returns CDR1 DFQATT and CDR2 SNEGSKA (reference sequence). The length of the CDR3 is 13 residues. CDR3 nucleotides: TGCAGTGCTAACGTCGGGAGTAGGTACGAGCAGTACTTC. This sequence encodes CSANVGSRYEQYF.

This clonotype has just a few counts. CDR3 loop: CASSTSRPASGRVYF. The DNA for the CDR3 is TGTGCCAGCAGCACTAGCCGCCCCGCTAGCGGGAGAGTGTACTTC. The rearrangement uses TRBV7-2 and TRBJ2-7, with 10 nucleotides matching TRBD2. The V gene's germline CDR1 is SGHTA and CDR2 FQGNSA. The trim removed 5 bases at V and 12 bases at J, leaving 16 bases unmatched. This CDR3 comprises 15 residues. The variable domain in full, completed from reference TRBV7-2 and TRBJ2-7, reads GAGVSQSPSNKVTEKGKDVELRCDPISGHTALYWYRQSLGQGLEFLIYFQGNSAPDKSGLPSDRFSAERTGGSVSTLTIQRTQQEDSAVYLCASSTSRPASGRVYFGPGTRLTVT.

The genes are TRBV20-1 and TRBJ1-1; the D gene is possibly TRBD1 (6 bases). The CDR3 is 15 residues long. Per germline, CDR1 DFQATT and CDR2 SNEGSKA (reference sequence). V lost 0 bases and J lost 5, with 16 bases in between. CDR3 DNA: TGCAGTGCTAGAGATCTCAACAGGGCGTGGACTGAAGCTTTCTTT. Its protein is CSARDLNRAWTEAFF.

The chain couples TRBV3-1 to TRBJ2-5; the D gene is possibly TRBD1 (7 bases). V dropped 0 bases and J dropped 11 bases, with 22 bases sitting between them. Per the germline V gene, CDR1 is LGHDT and CDR2 is YNNKEL (reference sequence). The length of the CDR3 is 16 residues. The CDR3 loop is CASSQDLGQVGREQYF. The CDR3, as DNA: TGTGCCAGCAGCCAAGATCTCGGACAGGTCGGGAGAGAGCAGTACTTC.

Ten or more counts support this clonotype. The rearrangement links TRBV7-9 to TRBJ2-4, with TRBD2 as a possible D gene (5 bases). In germline, CDR1 is SEHNR, CDR2 FQNEAQ (reference sequence). Between the trimmed V and J ends, which lost 2 bases and 0 bases, there was a span of 11 bases. This CDR3 comprises 16 residues. CDR3 amino acids: CASSLITGIAKNIQYF. CDR3 DNA sequence: TGTGCCAGCAGCTTAATTACGGGAATAGCCAAAAACATTCAGTACTTC.

This clonotype occurred once. This CDR3 fails to terminate in the conserved phenylalanine or tryptophan, so it likely reflects a read error. The chain employs TRBV13 and TRBJ2-3; 8 nucleotides agree with TRBD2. The CDR3 is 15 residues long. J lost 5 bases, V lost 4 bases, and 8 bases had no gene match. CDR1 and CDR2 (germline): PRHDT, FYEKMQ (reference sequence). CDR3 DNA sequence: TGTGCCAGCAGCTCCTCGGGAGGGATGGGAGATACGCAGTATCTT. It is translated as CASSSSGGMGDTQYL.

The chain recombines TRBV3-1 with TRBJ2-7; perhaps D is TRBD1 or TRBD2 (6 bases each). Per germline, CDR1 LGHDT and CDR2 YNNKEL (reference sequence). The CDR3 totals 14 residues. The ends were cut back, 0 bases at V and 5 bases at J, with 11 bases in the middle. The CDR3 DNA is TGTGCCAGCAGCCAAGAAGGGGGGACCGACGAGCAGTACTTC. Translated: CASSQEGGTDEQYF.

This clonotype was counted many times. This rearrangement joins TRBV28 to TRBJ1-2; 8 positions agree with TRBD1. Looked up from germline, CDR1 is MDHEN and CDR2 is SYDVKM. The V gene end was trimmed by 2 bases and the J gene end by 8 bases; junction bases not matched to a gene: 1. The CDR3 extends over 12 amino acids. This CDR3 is CASSLRTGGYTF. CDR3 bases: TGTGCCAGCAGTTTAAGGACAGGGGGCTACACCTTC.

V gene TRBV6-1 combines with J gene TRBJ2-5; D might be TRBD2 (6 bases). This CDR3 is built from 15 residues. Germline loops: CDR1 MNHNS, CDR2 SASEGT. V shed 6 bases and J shed 1 base, with 15 bases lying between them. The CDR3 nucleotides read TGTGCCAGCAGGAGTGGGCAGGGACTCCAAGAGACCCAGTACTTC. Translating it yields CASRSGQGLQETQYF.

This clonotype was seen a handful of times. This sequence joins TRBV20-1 and TRBJ2-5; 9 nucleotides agree with TRBD2. The junction had 3 bases not matched to a gene; V was cut back by 6 bases and J by 1 base. This CDR3 spans 13 amino acids. Germline V gives CDR1 DFQATT, CDR2 SNEGSKA (reference sequence). As DNA, the CDR3 is TGCAGTGCCTTAGCGGGAGCCCAAGAGACCCAGTACTTC. Translating gives CSALAGAQETQYF.

The table lists this clonotype with many counts. The chain recombines TRBV7-2 with TRBJ2-7; 7 positions agree with TRBD2. The CDR3 runs 14 residues. Germline CDR1 SGHTA, CDR2 FQGNSA. The J segment lost 1 base and the V segment lost 5 bases, leaving 5 bases of the junction unmatched. The CDR3 spells CASSRDYRSYEQYF. The CDR3 region has the DNA TGTGCCAGCAGCCGGGACTATCGTTCCTACGAGCAGTACTTC.

This clonotype has ten or more counts. The chain joins TRBV20-1 to TRBJ2-1; a possible D gene is TRBD1 (5 bases). The V gene's germline CDR1 is DFQATT and CDR2 SNEGSKA (reference sequence). Trimming shortened V by 3 bases and J by 0 bases, and 15 bases separated the two germline ends. CDR3 length: 16 amino acids. The CDR3 DNA is TGCAGTGCTAGCCCAGGACATGGTAGCTCCTACAATGAGCAGTTCTTC. Residues: CSASPGHGSSYNEQFF.

Note on this clonotype: Relative to the germline gene, one junction end is altered; a read error may explain this. The rearrangement uses TRBV7-2 and TRBJ2-7; D gene uncertain. Looked up from germline, CDR1 is SGHTA and CDR2 is FQGNSA. The CDR3 extends over 12 amino acids. The chain's CDR3 is CANSPVPGTEYF. CDR3 coding DNA: TGTGCCAACAGCCCGGTTCCCGGTACTGAGTACTTC.

The chain carries TRBV29-1 and TRBJ2-1, with 9 positions matching TRBD2. Germline loops: CDR1 SQVTM, CDR2 ANQGSEA. Trimming took 3 bases from V and 2 from J; bases not matched to a gene: 2. This CDR3 has 14 residues. This CDR3 reads CSVEGLATYNEQFF. CDR3 nucleotides: TGCAGCGTTGAGGGACTAGCTACCTACAATGAGCAGTTCTTC.